These 2 T cell receptor beta chains were all obtained from the same sample, sequenced in a study of a mutant IDH1 vaccine in newly diagnosed glioma (dated by TCRdb to 2020 to 2023). According to the study, the label for this sample's time point signals: week 35, safety follow-up. Each vaccine dose, consisting of 300 ug of a 20-mer mutant IDH1 peptide in Montanide, was administered subcutaneously with topical imiquimod. The library relied on the immunoSEQ multiplex PCR assay. TCRdb carries this immuneACCESS record with in-frame sequences only. Its versions omit some clonotypes, under half of them owing to an unresolved V gene in the studies checked, with the rest unexplained. In this sample the table shows tens of thousands of clones, under 85% of which occur a single time. About 4.9% of the sample goes to the ten largest clones. For these TCRs, the target antigens are not known. Sequencing was performed on PBMCs, taken from a glioma patient whose treatment included an IDH1 peptide vaccine. The receptors were sampled from a middle-aged man with glioma.

This clone was detected only once. J is TRBJ2-6 and V is TRBV2; no definite D call. Germline CDR1 is SNHLY and CDR2 is FYNNEI. Trimming stripped 2 bases from V and 2 bases from J, with 7 bases between. The length of the CDR3 is 15 residues. As DNA, the CDR3 is TGTGCCAGCAGTGAAAGGCAAACTGGGGCCAACGTCCTGACTTTC. Translated, it gives CASSERQTGANVLTF.

The V call is TRBV27, the J call TRBJ1-5; TRBD1 agrees at 7 bases. Germline V CDR1 and CDR2: MNHEY, SMNVEV (reference sequence). CDR3 length: 14 amino acids. Trimming at V came to 4 bases and at J to 5 bases, leaving 5 bases not matched to a gene. The CDR3, as DNA: TGTGCCAGCAGTTGGACAGGTGGAGATCAGCCCCAGCATTTT. This translates into CASSWTGGDQPQHF.